This T cell receptor (beta chain) came from a study of memory CD4+ T cells and cytomegalovirus serostatus. The method was immunoSEQ multiplex PCR; TCRdb's version includes in-frame clones alone and lacks a portion of them. The repertoire has about 53,000 clones, 60% to 80% of them found once; the top ten carry about 0.8%. The sort gate was single viable CD3+CD4+CD8-CD45RO+ cells for memory CD4+ T cells. CMV serostatus came from serum IgG against pp150, pp28, p38, p52. This CDR3 has 16 residues. Germline V gene sequence: CDR1 LNHDA, CDR2 SQIVND (reference sequence). Trimming cost V 2 bases and J 0 bases, with 10 bases left between them. Broader study findings: Of 150 to 200 reported CMV TCRbeta sequences, some 70 were found in memory CD4+ repertoires.

Of note for this clone: Its matching antigen is unknown.

The material sequenced was memory CD4+ T cells from blood. This sequence originates from an adult in good health and CMV-seronegative. This chain connects TRBV19 to TRBJ2-2; D gene unclear. The CDR3 nucleotides are TGTGCCAGTAGTATAAGGGCCCAGACGAACACCGGGGAGCTGTTTTTT. It encodes CASSIRAQTNTGELFF.